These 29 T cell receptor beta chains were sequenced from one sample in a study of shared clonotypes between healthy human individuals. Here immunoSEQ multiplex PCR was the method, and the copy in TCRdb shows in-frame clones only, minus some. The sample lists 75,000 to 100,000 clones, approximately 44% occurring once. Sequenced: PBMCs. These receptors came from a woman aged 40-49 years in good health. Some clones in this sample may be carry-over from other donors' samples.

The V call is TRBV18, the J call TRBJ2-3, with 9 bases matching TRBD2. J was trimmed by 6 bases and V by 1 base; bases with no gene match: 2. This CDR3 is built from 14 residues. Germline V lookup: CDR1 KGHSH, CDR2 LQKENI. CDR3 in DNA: TGTGCCAGCTCACCACTAGCGGGAGTTGATACGCAGTATTTT. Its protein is CASSPLAGVDTQYF.

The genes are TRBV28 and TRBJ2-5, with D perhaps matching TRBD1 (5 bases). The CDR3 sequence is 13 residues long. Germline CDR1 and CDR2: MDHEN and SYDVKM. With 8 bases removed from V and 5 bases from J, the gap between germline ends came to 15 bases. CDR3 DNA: TGTGCCAGCGTTTCAGGGTTCCGGGAGACCCAGTACTTC. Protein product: CASVSGFRETQYF. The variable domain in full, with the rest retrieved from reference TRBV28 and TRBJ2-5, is DVKVTQSSRYLVKRTGEKVFLECVQDMDHENMFWYRQDPGLGLRLIYFSYDVKMKEKGDIPEGYSVSREKKERFSLILESASTNQTSMYLCASVSGFRETQYFGPGTRLLVL.

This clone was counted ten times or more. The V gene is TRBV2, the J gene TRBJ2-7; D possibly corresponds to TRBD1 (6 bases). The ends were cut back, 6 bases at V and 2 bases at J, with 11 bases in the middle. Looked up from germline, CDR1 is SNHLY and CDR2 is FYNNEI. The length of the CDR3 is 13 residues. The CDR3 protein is CASRQGPTYEQYF. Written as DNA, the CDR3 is TGTGCCAGCAGACAGGGCCCTACCTACGAGCAGTACTTC.

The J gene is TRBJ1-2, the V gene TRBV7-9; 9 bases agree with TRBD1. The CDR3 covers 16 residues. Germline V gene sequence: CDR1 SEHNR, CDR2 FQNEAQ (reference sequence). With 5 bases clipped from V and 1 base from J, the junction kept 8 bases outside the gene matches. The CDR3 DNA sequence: TGTGCCAGCAGCCGAAGTTGGGACAGGGTTAACTATGGCTACACCTTC. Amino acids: CASSRSWDRVNYGYTF.

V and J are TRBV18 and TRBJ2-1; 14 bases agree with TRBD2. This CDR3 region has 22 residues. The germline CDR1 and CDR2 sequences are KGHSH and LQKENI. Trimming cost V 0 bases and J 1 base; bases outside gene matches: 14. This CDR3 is CASSPPVQGLAGAVLSYNEQFF. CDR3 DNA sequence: TGTGCCAGCTCACCACCGGTCCAGGGACTAGCGGGAGCTGTCCTATCCTACAATGAGCAGTTCTTC. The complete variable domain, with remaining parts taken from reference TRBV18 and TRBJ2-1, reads NAGVMQNPRHLVRRRGQEARLRCSPMKGHSHVYWYRQLPEEGLKFMVYLQKENIIDESGMPKERFSAEFPKEGPSILRIQQVVRGDSAAYFCASSPPVQGLAGAVLSYNEQFFGPGTRLTVL.

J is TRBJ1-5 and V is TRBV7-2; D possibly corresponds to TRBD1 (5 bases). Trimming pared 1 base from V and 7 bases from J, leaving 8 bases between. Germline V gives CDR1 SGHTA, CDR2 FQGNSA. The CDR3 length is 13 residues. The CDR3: CASSLDRNQPQHF. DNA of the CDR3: TGTGCCAGCAGCTTAGACAGGAACCAGCCCCAGCATTTT.

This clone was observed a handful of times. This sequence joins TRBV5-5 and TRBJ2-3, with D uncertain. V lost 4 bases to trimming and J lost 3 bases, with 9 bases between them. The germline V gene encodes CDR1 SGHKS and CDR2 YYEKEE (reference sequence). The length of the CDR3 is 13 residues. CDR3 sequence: CASSPQGTDTQYF. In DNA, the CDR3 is TGTGCCAGCAGCCCGCAAGGGACAGATACGCAGTATTTT.

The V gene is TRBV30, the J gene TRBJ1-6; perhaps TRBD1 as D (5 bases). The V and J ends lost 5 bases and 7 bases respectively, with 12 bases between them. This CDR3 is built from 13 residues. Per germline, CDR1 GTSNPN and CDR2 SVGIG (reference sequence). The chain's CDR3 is CAWGGNRNSPLHF. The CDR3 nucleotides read TGTGCCTGGGGGGGAAACAGGAATTCACCCCTCCACTTT.

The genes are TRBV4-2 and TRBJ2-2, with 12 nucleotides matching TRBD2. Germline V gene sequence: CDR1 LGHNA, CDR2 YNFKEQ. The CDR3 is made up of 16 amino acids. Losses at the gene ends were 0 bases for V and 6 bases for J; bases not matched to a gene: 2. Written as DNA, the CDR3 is TGTGCCAGCAGCCAAGACGCTAGCGGGAGGGCCGGGGAGCTGTTTTTT. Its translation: CASSQDASGRAGELFF.

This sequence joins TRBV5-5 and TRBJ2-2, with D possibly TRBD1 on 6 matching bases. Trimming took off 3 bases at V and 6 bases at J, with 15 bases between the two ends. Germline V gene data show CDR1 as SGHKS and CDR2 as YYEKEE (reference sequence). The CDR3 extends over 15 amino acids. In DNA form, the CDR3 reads TGTGCCAGCAGCTCATCAGGGGCTATTGCCGGGGAGCTGTTTTTT. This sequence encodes CASSSSGAIAGELFF.

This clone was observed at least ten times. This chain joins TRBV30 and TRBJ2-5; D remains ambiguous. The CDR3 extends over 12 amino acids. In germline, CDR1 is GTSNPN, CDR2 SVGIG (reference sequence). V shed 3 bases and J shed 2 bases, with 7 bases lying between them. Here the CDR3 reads CAWRSTQETQYF. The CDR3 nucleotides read TGTGCCTGGAGAAGTACACAAGAGACCCAGTACTTC.

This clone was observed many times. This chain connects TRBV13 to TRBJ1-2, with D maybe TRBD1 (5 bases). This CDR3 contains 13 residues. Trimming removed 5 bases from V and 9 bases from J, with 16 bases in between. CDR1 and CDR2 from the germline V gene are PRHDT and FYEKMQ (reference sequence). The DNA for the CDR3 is TGTGCCAGCAGCCCGGGGCGGCAGCTAAGCTACACCTTC. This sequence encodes CASSPGRQLSYTF.

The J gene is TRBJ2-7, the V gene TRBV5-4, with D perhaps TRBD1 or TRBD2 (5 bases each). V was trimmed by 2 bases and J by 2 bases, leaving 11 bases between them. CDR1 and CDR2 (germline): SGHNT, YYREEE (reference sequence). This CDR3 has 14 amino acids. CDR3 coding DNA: TGTGCCAGCAGCTTTTCCGGGACCCCCTACGAGCAGTACTTC. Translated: CASSFSGTPYEQYF.

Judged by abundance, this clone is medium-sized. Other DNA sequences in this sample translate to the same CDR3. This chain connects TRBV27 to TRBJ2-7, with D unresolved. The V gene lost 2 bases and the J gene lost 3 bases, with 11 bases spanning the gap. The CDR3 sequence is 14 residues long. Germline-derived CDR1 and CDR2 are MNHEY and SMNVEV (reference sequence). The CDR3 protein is CASSLAGPNYEQYF. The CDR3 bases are TGTGCCAGCAGTTTAGCCGGTCCTAACTACGAGCAGTACTTC.

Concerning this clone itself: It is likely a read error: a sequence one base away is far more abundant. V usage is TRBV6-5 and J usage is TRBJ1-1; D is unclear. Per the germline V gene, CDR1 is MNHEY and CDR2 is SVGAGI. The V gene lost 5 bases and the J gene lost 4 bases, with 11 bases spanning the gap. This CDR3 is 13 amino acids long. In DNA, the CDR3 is TGTGCCAGCAGTCGAACAGAGAGCACTGAAGCTTTCTTT. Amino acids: CASSRTESTEAFF.

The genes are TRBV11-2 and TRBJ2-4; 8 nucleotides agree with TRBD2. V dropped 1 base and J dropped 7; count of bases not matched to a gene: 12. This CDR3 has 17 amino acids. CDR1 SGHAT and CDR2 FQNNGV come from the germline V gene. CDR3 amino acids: CASSLAYLLAENNIQYF. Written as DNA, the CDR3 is TGTGCCAGCAGCTTAGCCTATCTACTAGCGGAGAACAACATTCAGTACTTC.

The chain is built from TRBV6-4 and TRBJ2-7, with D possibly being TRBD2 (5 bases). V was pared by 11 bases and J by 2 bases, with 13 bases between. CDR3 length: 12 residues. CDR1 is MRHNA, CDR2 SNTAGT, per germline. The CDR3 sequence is CAAHGGAYEQYF. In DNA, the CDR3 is TGTGCCGCCCATGGAGGTGCCTACGAGCAGTACTTC.

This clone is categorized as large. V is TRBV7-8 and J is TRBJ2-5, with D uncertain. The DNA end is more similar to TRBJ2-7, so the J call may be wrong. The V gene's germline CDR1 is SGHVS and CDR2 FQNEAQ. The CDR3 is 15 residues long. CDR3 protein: CASSFLRYSPYEQYF. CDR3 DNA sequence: TGTGCCAGCAGTTTCCTCCGCTACTCACCCTACGAGCAGTACTTC.

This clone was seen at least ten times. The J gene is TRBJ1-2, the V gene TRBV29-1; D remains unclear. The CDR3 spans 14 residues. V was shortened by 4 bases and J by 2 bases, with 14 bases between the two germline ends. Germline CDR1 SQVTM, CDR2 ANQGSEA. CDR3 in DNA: TGCAGCGTTGCCAATACGCGCGGAAACTATGGCTACACCTTC. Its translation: CSVANTRGNYGYTF.

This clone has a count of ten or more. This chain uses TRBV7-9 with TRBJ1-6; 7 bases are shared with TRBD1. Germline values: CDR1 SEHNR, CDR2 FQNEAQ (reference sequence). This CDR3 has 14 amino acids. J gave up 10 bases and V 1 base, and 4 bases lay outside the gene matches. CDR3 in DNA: TGTGCCAGCAGCTTAGGACAGGGCGAGTCACCCCTCCACTTT. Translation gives CASSLGQGESPLHF. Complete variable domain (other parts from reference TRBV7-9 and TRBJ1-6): DTGVSQNPRHKITKRGQNVTFRCDPISEHNRLYWYRQTLGQGPEFLTYFQNEAQLEKSRLLSDRFSAERPKGSFSTLEIQRTEQGDSAMYLCASSLGQGESPLHFGNGTRLTVT.

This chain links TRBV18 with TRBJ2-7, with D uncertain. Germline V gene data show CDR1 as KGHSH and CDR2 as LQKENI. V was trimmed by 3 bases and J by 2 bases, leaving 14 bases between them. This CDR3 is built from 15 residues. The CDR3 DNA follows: TGTGCCAGCTCACCCGACACCCCGGTGGCCTACGAGCAGTACTTC. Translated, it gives CASSPDTPVAYEQYF.

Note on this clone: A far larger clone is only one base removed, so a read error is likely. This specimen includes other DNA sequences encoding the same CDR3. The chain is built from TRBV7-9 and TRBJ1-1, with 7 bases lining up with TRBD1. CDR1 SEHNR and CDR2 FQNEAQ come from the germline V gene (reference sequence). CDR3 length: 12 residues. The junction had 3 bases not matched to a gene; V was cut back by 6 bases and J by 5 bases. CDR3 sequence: CASSLRGTEAFF. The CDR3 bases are TGTGCCAGCAGTCTCAGGGGGACTGAAGCTTTCTTT.

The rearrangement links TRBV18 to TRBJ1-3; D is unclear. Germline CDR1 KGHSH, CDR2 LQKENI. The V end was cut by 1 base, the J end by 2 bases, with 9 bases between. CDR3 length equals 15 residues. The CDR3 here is CASSPQWEPGNTIYF. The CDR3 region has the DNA TGTGCCAGCTCACCACAGTGGGAGCCTGGAAACACCATATATTTT.

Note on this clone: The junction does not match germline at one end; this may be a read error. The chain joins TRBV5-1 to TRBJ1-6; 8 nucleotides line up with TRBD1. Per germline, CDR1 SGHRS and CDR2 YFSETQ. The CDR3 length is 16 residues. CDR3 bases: TGCGTCAGCAGCACCACCGGACAGGGTAGCGATTCACCCCTCCACTTT. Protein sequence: CVSSTTGQGSDSPLHF.

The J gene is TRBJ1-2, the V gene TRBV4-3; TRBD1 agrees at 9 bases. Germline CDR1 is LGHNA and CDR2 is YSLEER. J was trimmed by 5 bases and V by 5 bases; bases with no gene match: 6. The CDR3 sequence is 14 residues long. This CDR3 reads CASSTDRGVYGYTF. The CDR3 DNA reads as TGCGCCAGCAGCACAGACAGGGGGGTATATGGCTACACCTTC.

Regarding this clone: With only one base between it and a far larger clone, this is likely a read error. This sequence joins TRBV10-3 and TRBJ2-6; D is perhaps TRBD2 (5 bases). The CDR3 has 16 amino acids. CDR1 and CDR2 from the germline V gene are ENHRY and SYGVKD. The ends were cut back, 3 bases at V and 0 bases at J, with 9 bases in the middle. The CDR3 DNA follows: TGTGCCATCAGTGAATTGGACTTCTCTGGGGCCAACGTCCTGACTTTC. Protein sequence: CAISELDFSGANVLTF.

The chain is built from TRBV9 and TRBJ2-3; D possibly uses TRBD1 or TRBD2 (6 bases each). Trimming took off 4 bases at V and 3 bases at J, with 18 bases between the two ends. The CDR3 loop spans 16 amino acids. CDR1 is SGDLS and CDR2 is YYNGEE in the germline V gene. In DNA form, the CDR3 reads TGTGCCAGCAGCCCGAGAGGGGGGAGGAGTACAGATACGCAGTATTTT. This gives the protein CASSPRGGRSTDTQYF.

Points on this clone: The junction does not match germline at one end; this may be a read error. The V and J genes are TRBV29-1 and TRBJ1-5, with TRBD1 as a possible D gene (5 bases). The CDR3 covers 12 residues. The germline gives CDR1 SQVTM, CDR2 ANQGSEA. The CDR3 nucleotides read TGCAGCGTCAGGGATAGCAATCGGCCCCAGCATTTT. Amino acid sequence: CSVRDSNRPQHF.

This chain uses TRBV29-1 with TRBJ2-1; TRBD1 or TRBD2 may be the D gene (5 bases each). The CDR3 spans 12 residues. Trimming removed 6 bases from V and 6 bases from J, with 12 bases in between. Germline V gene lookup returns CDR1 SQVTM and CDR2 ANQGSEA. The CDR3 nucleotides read TGCAGCGTGTCCCGGGACGGCAATGAGCAGTTCTTC. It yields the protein CSVSRDGNEQFF.